The present T cell receptor (beta chain) was sequenced within a study of blood T cell repertoires in COVID-19. Study context: The origin of the acute and convalescent COVID-19 samples was the United States, Italy and Spain. T cells, B-cell-depleted T cells, or PBMCs provided the cDNA or gDNA that served as material.

With 2 bases removed from V and 4 bases from J, the gap between germline ends came to 7 bases. Looked up from germline, CDR1 is MNHEY and CDR2 is SVGAGI. This CDR3 contains 13 residues. Repertoires were generated with immunoSEQ multiplex PCR, while TCRdb's copy carries only in-frame clones and drops some. The sample consists of 45,000 to 70,000 clones, 84% of them appearing once. Sequenced: peripheral blood. The chain recombines TRBV6-5 with TRBJ2-3; possible D gene TRBD2, 5 bases. This TCR was sampled from a woman aged 80 or over with acute or convalescent COVID-19. CDR3 bases: TGTGCCAGCAGTTACGGAGGCGCAGATACGCAGTATTTT. This gives the protein CASSYGGADTQYF.